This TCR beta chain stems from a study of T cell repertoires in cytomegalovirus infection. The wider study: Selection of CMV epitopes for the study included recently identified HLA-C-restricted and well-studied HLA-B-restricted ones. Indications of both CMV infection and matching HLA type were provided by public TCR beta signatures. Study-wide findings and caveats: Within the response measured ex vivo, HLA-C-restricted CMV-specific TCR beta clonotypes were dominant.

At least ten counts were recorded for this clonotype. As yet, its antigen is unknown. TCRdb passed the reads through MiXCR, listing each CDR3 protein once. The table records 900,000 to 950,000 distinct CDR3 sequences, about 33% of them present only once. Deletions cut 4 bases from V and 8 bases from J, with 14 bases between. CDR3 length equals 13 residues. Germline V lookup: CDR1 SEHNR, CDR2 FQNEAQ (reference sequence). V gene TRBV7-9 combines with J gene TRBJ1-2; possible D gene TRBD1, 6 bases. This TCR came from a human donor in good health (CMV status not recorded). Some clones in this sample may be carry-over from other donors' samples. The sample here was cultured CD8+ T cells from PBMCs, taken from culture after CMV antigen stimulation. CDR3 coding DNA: TGTGCCAGCAGCTCTACAGGGCTGGACGGCTACACCTTC. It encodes CASSSTGLDGYTF. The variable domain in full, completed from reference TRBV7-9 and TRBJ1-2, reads DTGVSQNPRHKITKRGQNVTFRCDPISEHNRLYWYRQTLGQGPEFLTYFQNEAQLEKSRLLSDRFSAERPKGSFSTLEIQRTEQGDSAMYLCASSSTGLDGYTFGSGTRLTVV.